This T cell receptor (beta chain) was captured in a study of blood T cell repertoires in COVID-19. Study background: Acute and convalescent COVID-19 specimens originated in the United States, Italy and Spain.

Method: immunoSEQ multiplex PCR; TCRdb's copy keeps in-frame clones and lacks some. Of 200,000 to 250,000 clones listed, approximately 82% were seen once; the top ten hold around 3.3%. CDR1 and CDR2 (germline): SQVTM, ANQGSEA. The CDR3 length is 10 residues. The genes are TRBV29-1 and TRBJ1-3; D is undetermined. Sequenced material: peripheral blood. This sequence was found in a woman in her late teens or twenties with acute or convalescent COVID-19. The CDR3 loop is CGCGEDTIYF. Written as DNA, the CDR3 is TGCGGATGCGGGGAAGACACCATATATTTT.